This paragraph covers one TCR beta chain sequence. The antigen remains unidentified. The sample belongs to a study of regulatory T cells in long-lasting Graves disease. Overall study results and limits: TCR diversity was lower in persistent than newly diagnosed Graves' disease. TRBV28, TRBJ1-2 and TRBJ2-5 were segments that persistent disease favored.

According to the study, TCR beta libraries were built with iRepertoire HTBI primers and CDR3-region Arm-PCR. TCRdb passed the multiplex PCR reads through MiXCR, listing each CDR3 protein once. The sample records about 430,000 distinct CDR3 sequences, roughly 21% being singletons. Per germline, CDR1 MNHEY and CDR2 SMNVEV (reference sequence). This CDR3 is built from 13 residues. Trimming cost V 5 bases and J 4 bases, with 12 bases left between them. Time point here: persistent/refractory GD, antithyroid drugs over 5 years with positive TRAb. The TCR library used RNA extracted from PBMCs. Patients met American Thyroid Association criteria for Graves' disease.

Sequenced here: peripheral blood mononuclear cells (PBMCs), sampled when the disease was refractory, from a patient treated with antithyroid drugs. The chain has TRBV27 and TRBJ2-7, with a possible D match to TRBD1 (6 bases). This TCR was recovered from a female donor with Graves disease. This CDR3 reads CASSEGTYYEQYF. The CDR3 DNA reads TGTGCCAGCAGTGAGGGGACATATTACGAGCAGTACTTC.